This T cell receptor (beta chain) is from a study of T-cell memory formation after mild COVID-19. Study-level background: Largely donor-specific sequence clusters came from a couple of donors. The study's findings and limits: The CD4+ clones that contracted clustered mainly within CM and EM, and the CD8+ clones concentrated in EMRA. Clones contracting across day 15 to 85 had a balanced CD4/CD8 profile; later expanding clones leaned CD4+. Pre-infection memory held some responding clones, suggesting pre-existing cross-reactive T cells responded.

This clonotype was counted between two and nine times. Its antigen is not known. TCRdb used MiXCR to reprocess the 5' RACE reads, holding one entry per CDR3 protein. The sample contains under 300,000 distinct CDR3 sequences, approximately 8.4% of which appear only once. The CDR3 contains 13 residues. The germline gives CDR1 ENHRY, CDR2 SYGVKD. Between the trimmed V and J ends, which lost 5 bases and 4 bases, there was a span of 9 bases. The gene calls are TRBV10-3 and TRBJ2-1; no reliable D call. The source is a man in his late teens or twenties who had mild COVID-19 (a few samples of this study predate the infection). Cell type and time point are not known. The source material was PBMCs or a T cell subset sorted from them (not recorded which). The CDR3 bases are TGTGCCATCAGTTTAATGGCTTACAATGAGCAGTTCTTC. This codes for CAISLMAYNEQFF.